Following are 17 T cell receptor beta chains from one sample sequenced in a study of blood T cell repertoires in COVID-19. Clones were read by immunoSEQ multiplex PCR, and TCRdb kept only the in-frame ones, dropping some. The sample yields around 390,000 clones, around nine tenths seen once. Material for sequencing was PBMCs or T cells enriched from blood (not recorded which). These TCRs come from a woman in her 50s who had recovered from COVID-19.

In nucleotides, the CDR3 is TGTGCCAGCAGCTTAAGGACTAGCGGGGTCTATCAAGAGACCCAGTACTTC. Translation: CASSLRTSGVYQETQYF. The chain carries TRBV11-2 and TRBJ2-5; TRBD2 aligns across 12 bases. The J segment lost 2 bases and the V segment lost 2 bases, leaving 6 bases of the junction unmatched. Germline CDR1 and CDR2: SGHAT and FQNNGV. The CDR3 is 17 amino acids.

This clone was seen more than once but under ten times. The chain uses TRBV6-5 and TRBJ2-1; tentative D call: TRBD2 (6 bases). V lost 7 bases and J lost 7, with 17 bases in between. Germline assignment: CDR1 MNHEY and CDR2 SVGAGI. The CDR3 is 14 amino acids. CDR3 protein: CASMGGSIVNEQFF. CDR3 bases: TGTGCCAGCATGGGGGGTAGTATTGTGAATGAGCAGTTCTTC.

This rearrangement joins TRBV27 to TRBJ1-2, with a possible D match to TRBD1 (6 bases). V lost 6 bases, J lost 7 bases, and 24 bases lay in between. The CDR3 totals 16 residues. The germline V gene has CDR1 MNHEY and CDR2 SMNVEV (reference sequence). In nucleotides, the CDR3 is TGTGCCAGCAGGGCCCAAACCGGGACACCTTCTAGTGGCTACACCTTC. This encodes CASRAQTGTPSSGYTF.

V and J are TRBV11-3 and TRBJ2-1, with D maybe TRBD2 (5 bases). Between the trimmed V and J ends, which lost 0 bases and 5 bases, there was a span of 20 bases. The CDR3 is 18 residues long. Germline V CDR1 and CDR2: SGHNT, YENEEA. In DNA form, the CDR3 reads TGTGCCAGCAGCTTAGATTTGGGCGGGCCCCACCATAACAATGAGCAGTTCTTC. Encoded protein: CASSLDLGGPHHNNEQFF.

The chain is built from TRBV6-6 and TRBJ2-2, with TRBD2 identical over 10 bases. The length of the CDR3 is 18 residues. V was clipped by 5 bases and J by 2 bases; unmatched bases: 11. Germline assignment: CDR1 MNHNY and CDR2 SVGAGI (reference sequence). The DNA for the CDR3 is TGTGCCAGCAGTCACGGAGGAGTAGCGGGGGGAAACACCGGGGAGCTGTTTTTT. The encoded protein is CASSHGGVAGGNTGELFF.

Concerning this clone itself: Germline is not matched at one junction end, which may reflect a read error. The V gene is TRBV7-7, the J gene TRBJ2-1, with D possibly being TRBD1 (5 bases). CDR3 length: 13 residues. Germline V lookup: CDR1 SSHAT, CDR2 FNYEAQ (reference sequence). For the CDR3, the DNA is TGTGCTAGCAGCGAGGACACCGCCAATGAGCAGTTCTTC. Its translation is CASSEDTANEQFF.

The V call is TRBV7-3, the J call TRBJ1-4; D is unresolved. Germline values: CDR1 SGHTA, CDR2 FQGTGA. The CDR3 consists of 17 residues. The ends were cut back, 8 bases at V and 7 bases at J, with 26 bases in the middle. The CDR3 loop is CASGLRYGPSEFEKLFF. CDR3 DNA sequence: TGTGCCAGCGGGCTAAGGTATGGGCCATCCGAATTTGAAAAACTGTTTTTT.

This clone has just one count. The CDR3 nucleotides are TGCGCCAGCAGCTCAAGGCCCCCAGGTTTAACCTACAATGAGCAGTTCTTC. It encodes CASSSRPPGLTYNEQFF. The V and J genes are TRBV4-1 and TRBJ2-1, with D unresolved. V lost 5 bases to trimming and J lost 2 bases, with 19 bases between them. Germline loops: CDR1 MGHRA, CDR2 YSYEKL. The CDR3 consists of 17 residues.

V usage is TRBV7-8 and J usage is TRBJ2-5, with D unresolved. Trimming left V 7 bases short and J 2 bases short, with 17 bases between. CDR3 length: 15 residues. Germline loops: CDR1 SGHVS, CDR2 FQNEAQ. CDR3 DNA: TGTGCCAGCACCCCCATGGCGGTGGGTCAAGAGACCCAGTACTTC. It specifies CASTPMAVGQETQYF.

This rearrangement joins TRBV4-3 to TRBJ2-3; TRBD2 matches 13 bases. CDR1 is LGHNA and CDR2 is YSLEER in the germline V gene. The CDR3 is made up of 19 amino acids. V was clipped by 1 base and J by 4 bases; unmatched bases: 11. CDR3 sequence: CASSQARTSGGWGADTQYF. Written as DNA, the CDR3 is TGCGCCAGCAGCCAAGCTCGGACTAGCGGGGGCTGGGGCGCAGATACGCAGTATTTT.

The CDR3 DNA reads TGTGCCAGCAGTGACTCGACGCGGGCCACTGAAGCTTTCTTT. Protein: CASSDSTRATEAFF. The V and J genes are TRBV25-1 and TRBJ1-1; D call uncertain. The germline CDR1 and CDR2 sequences are MGHDK and SYGVNS. The CDR3 covers 14 residues. The V and J ends lost 3 bases and 4 bases respectively, with 12 bases between them.

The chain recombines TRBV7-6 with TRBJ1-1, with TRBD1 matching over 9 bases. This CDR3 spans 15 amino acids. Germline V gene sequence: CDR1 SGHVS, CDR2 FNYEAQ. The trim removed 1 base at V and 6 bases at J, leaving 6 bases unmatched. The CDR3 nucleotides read TGTGCCAGCAGCTTAGTCCTAACAGGGGGCTCTGAAGCTTTCTTT. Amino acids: CASSLVLTGGSEAFF.

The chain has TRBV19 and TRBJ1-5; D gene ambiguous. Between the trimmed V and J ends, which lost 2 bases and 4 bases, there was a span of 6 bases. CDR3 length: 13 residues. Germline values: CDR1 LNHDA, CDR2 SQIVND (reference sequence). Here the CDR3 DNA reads TGTGCCAGTAGTATAAAGGAGAATCAGCCCCAGCATTTT. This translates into CASSIKENQPQHF.

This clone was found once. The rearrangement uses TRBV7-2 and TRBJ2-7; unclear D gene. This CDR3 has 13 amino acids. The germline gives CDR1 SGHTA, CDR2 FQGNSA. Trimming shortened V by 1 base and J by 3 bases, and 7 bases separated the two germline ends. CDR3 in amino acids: CASSLVTDYEQYF. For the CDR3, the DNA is TGTGCCAGCAGCTTAGTTACAGACTACGAGCAGTACTTC.

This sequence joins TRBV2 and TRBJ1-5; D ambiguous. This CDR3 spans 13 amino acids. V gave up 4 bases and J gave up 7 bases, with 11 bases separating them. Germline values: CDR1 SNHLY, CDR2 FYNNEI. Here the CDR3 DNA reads TGTGCCAGCAGTGTAAGGGAGAGGCAGCCCCAGCATTTT. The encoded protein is CASSVRERQPQHF.

This CDR3 is CSVQSYEQYF. CDR3 nucleotides: TGCAGCGTCCAATCCTACGAGCAGTACTTC. The chain couples TRBV29-1 to TRBJ2-7; D gene uncertain. Germline CDR1 reads SQVTM; CDR2 reads ANQGSEA. V lost 6 bases, J lost 1 base, and 4 bases lay in between. This CDR3 contains 10 residues.

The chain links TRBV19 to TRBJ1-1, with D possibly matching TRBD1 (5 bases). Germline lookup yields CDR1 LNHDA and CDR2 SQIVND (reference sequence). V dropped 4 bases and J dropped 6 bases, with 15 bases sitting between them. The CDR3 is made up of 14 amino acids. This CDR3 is CASSRPRVRSEAFF. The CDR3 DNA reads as TGTGCCAGTAGTAGACCCAGGGTGAGGTCTGAAGCTTTCTTT.